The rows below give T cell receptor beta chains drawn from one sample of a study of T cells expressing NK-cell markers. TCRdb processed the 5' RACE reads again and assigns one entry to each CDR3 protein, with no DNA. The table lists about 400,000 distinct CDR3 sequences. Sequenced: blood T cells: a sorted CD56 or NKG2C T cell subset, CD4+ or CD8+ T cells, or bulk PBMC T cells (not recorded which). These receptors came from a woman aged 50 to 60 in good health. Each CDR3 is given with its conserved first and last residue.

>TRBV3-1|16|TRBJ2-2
CASSQGASGRTGELFF
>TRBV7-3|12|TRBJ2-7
CASSYQLGEQYF
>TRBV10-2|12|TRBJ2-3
CASLSRGDTQYF
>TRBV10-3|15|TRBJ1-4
CAISRQTSTNEKLFF
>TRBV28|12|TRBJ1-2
CASKPGTEGYTF
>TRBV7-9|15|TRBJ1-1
CASSLRGEMNTEAFF
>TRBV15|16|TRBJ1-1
CATSRDRAAMNTEAFF
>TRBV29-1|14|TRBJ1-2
CSSEPLTLSYGYTF
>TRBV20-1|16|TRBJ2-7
CSAPGRSAGAKDEQYF
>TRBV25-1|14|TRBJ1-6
CASSRNKNNSPLHF
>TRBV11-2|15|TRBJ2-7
CASSLGEAGLHEQYF
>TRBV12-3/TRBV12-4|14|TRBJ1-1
CASRRTRGRTEAFF
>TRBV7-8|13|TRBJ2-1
CASSLARLNEQFF
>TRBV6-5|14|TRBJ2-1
CASQTSGKANEQFF
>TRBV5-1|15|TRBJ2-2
CASSLGTTGTGELFF
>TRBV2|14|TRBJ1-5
CASSEEGGLQPQHF
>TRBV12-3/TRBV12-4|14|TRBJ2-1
CASSLDLFYNEQFF
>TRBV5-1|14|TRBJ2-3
CASSPAGAADTQYF
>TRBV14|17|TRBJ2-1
CASSQDVLTRDFNEQFF
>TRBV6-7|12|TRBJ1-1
CAILHMNTEAFF
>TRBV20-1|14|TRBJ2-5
CSATTSGIGETQYF